This TCR beta chain was sequenced during a study of regulatory and conventional T cells in RAG deficiency. Assay: immunoSEQ multiplex PCR; the TCRdb copy retains only in-frame clones and omits some. The sample has about 28,000 clones, about 90% seen once. This clone has more than one count but fewer than ten. Regulatory T cells were sorted from blood as CD4+ CD25-high CD127-low cells. The ends were cut back, 0 bases at V and 6 bases at J, with 8 bases in the middle. The V gene's germline CDR1 is LGHNA and CDR2 YNFKEQ. The CDR3 is made up of 13 amino acids. These data also formed part of another study, on regulatory T cells. From that study: The primer mix had 52 TRBV and 13 TRBJ primers.

The sequencing input was Tregs sorted from blood. The receptor comes from a human donor in good health. V gene TRBV4-2 combines with J gene TRBJ1-2; no clear D gene. In DNA form, the CDR3 reads TGTGCCAGCAGCCAAGACACGGGTAATGGCTACACCTTC. It yields the protein CASSQDTGNGYTF.